The entry below describes one T cell receptor (beta chain). The V gene's germline CDR1 is SGHVS and CDR2 FQNEAQ. CDR3 length: 16 amino acids. Unmatched junction bases numbered 7, after V lost 1 base and J lost 3 bases. The data were obtained in a study of blood T cell repertoires in COVID-19. Study summary: Sources were T cells, B-cell-depleted T cells, or PBMCs; the material itself was cDNA or gDNA.

In the study's own analysis: Cell counts per sample came from amplifying reference gene primers. The table came from immunoSEQ multiplex PCR; TCRdb's copy has only in-frame clones and leaves some out. V, J and clone size were drawn from that table, and D and trimming were deduced from the DNA. The sample lists some 400,000 clones, roughly four fifths occurring once. The chain joins TRBV7-8 to TRBJ1-1, with 8 bases lining up with TRBD1. Input material: peripheral blood. This receptor was obtained from a human donor with acute or convalescent COVID-19. The donor label of this sample is uncertain. The CDR3 protein is CASSLGRGRTDTEAFF. In DNA form, the CDR3 reads TGTGCCAGCAGCTTAGGCAGGGGGCGCACGGACACTGAAGCTTTCTTT.